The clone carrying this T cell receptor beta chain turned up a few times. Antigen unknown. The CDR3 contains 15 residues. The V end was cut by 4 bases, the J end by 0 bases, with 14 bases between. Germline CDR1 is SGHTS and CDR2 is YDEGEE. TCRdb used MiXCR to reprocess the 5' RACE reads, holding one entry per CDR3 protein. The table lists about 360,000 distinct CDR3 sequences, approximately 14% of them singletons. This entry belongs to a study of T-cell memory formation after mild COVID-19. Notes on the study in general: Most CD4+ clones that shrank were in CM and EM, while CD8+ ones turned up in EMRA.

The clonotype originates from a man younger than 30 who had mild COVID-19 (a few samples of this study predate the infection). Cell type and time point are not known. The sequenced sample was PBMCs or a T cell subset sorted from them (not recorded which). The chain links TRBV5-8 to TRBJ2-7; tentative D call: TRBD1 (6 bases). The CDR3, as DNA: TGTGCCAGCAGCGCTTCGAGGGGGATCTCCTACGAGCAGTACTTC. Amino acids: CASSASRGISYEQYF.